Shown below are 2 T cell receptor beta chains from a single sample sequenced in a study of blood T cells in healthy people across ages. The second PCR ran roughly 6 to 12 cycles with a sample-barcoded 5' primer and J-beta primers. TCRdb re-analysed the 5' RACE reads in MiXCR, keeping a single row per CDR3 protein. The sample shows roughly 680,000 distinct CDR3 sequences, approximately 52% of them seen only once. The sequenced sample was blood. The receptors shown here come from a woman older than 75 in good health.

This clonotype was found a few times. The chain links TRBV20-1 to TRBJ1-1, with 7 bases aligning to TRBD1. V shed 0 bases and J 4 bases; nucleotides not matched to a gene: 8. The CDR3 covers 15 residues. In germline, CDR1 is DFQATT, CDR2 SNEGSKA (reference sequence). CDR3: CSARDMDRMGTEAFF. The CDR3 DNA follows: TGCAGTGCTAGAGATATGGACAGGATGGGCACTGAAGCTTTCTTT.

The CDR3 DNA follows: TGTGCCAGCAGCCCAGGACCATACGTTCAGTACTTC. Protein product: CASSPGPYVQYF. This chain links TRBV6-2 or TRBV6-3 with TRBJ2-4, with D unclear. Between the trimmed V and J ends, which lost 6 bases and 11 bases, there was a span of 14 bases. The germline V gene encodes CDR1 MNHEY and CDR2 SVGEGT. CDR3 length: 12 residues.